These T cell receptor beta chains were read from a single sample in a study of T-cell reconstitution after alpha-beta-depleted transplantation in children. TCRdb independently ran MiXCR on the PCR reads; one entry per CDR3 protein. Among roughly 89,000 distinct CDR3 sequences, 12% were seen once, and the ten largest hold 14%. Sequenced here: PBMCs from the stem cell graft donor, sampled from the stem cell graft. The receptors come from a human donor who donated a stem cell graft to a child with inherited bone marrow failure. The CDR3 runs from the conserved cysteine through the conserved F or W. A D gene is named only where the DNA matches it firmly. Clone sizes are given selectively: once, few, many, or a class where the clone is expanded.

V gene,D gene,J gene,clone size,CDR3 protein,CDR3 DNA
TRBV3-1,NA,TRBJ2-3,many,CASSPRDPRDTQYF,TGTGCCAGCAGCCCCCGGGACCCCCGGGATACGCAGTATTTT
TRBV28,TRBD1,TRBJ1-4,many,CASSFSGQGQKLFF,TGTGCCAGCAGTTTTTCGGGACAGGGGCAAAAACTGTTTTTT
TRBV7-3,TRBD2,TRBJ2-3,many,CASSQGAGFADTQYF,TGTGCCAGCAGCCAAGGAGCGGGATTCGCAGATACGCAGTATTTT
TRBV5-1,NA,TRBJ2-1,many,CASSPAVGGDYNEQFF,TGCGCCAGCAGCCCCGCGGTAGGGGGGGACTACAATGAGCAGTTCTTC
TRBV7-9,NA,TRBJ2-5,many,CASSPKGGNQETQYF,TGTGCCAGCAGCCCTAAGGGTGGGAACCAAGAGACCCAGTACTTC
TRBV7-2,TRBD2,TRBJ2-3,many,CASSHTRTSGTDTQYF,TGTGCCAGCAGCCACACCCGGACTAGCGGCACAGATACGCAGTATTTT
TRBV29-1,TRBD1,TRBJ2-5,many,CSVRDSGETQYF,TGCAGCGTCCGGGACAGTGGGGAGACCCAGTACTTC
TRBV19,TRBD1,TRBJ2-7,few,CASLGQGSHEQYF,TGTGCCAGCCTGGGACAGGGGAGCCACGAGCAGTACTTC
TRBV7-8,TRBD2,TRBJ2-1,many,CASSPAGFYNEQFF,TGTGCCAGCAGCCCAGCGGGATTCTACAATGAGCAGTTCTTC
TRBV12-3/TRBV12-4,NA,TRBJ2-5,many,CASSVAGPQYF,TGTGCCAGCAGCGTGGCAGGTCCCCAGTACTTC
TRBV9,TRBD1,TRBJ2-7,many,CASSVAGTGVSYEQYF,TGTGCCAGCAGCGTCGCCGGGACAGGGGTTTCCTACGAGCAGTACTTC
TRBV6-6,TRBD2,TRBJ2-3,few,CASSYSRGGADTQYF,TGTGCCAGCAGTTACTCGCGCGGGGGAGCAGATACGCAGTATTTT
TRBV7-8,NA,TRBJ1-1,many,CASSLARGAWEYTEAFF,TGTGCCAGCAGCTTAGCGCGTGGGGCCTGGGAGTACACTGAAGCTTTCTTT
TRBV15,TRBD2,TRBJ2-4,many,CATSRDAGWGGVKNIQYF,TGTGCCACCAGCAGAGACGCCGGTTGGGGGGGTGTGAAAAACATTCAGTACTTC
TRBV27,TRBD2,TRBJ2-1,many,CASSLEGGRSRNEQFF,TGTGCCAGCAGTCTAGAGGGCGGGAGGAGCAGGAATGAGCAGTTCTTC
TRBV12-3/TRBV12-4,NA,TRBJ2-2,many,CASSWAGTNTGELFF,TGTGCCAGCAGTTGGGCAGGGACCAACACCGGGGAGCTGTTTTTT
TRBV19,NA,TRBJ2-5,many,CASSRGTGLQETQYF,TGTGCCAGTAGTAGGGGAACAGGGTTGCAAGAGACCCAGTACTTC
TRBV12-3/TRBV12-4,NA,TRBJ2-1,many,CASSPQVASIRYNEQFF,TGTGCCAGCAGTCCCCAGGTGGCTAGTATTCGATACAATGAGCAGTTCTTC
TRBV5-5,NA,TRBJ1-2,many,CASSPGHTYGYTF,TGTGCCAGCAGCCCCGGACACACCTATGGCTACACCTTC
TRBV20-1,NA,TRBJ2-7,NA,CSALITGLSYEQYF,TGCAGTGCTCTAATTACAGGGCTTTCCTACGAGCAGTACTTC
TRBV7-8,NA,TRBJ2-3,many,CASSLARENTQYF,TGTGCCAGCAGCTTAGCGCGGGAAAATACGCAGTATTTT
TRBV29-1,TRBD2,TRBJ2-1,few,CSVERGTSGNYNEQFF,TGCAGCGTTGAGCGTGGGACTAGCGGGAACTACAATGAGCAGTTCTTC
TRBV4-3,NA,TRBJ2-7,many,CASSQEGGPFYEQYF,TGCGCCAGCAGCCAAGAAGGAGGGCCCTTCTACGAGCAGTACTTC
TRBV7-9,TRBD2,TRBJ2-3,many,CASSSGLASGTDTQYF,TGTGCCAGCAGCTCGGGACTAGCGTCGGGCACAGATACGCAGTATTTT
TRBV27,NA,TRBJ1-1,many,CASSLGGSNTEAFF,TGTGCCAGCAGTTTAGGGGGATCGAACACTGAAGCTTTCTTT
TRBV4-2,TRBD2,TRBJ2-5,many,CASSQDTSAQETQYF,TGTGCCAGCAGCCAAGATACTAGCGCACAAGAGACCCAGTACTTC
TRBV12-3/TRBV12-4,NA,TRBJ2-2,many,CASSFGPSVTNTGELFF,TGTGCCAGCAGTTTTGGGCCCTCCGTGACGAACACCGGGGAGCTGTTTTTT
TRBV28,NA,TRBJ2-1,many,CASRPSDTLYNEQFF,TGTGCCAGCAGGCCATCGGACACCTTATACAATGAGCAGTTCTTC
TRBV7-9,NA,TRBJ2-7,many,CASSRNRDTYEQYF,TGTGCCAGCAGCCGAAACAGGGATACCTACGAGCAGTACTTC
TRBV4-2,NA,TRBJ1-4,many,CASSQEGVLNEKLFF,TGTGCCAGCAGCCAAGAAGGGGTCCTTAATGAAAAACTGTTTTTT
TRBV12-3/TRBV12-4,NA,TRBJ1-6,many,CASRLRDGYSPLHF,TGTGCCAGCAGACTCCGGGACGGGTACTCACCCCTCCACTTT
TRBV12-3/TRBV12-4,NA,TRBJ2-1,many,CASSLGNEQFF,TGTGCCAGCAGTTTGGGTAATGAGCAGTTCTTC
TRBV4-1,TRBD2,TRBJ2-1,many,CASSRGTSGAPINEQFF,TGCGCCAGCAGCCGGGGGACTAGCGGGGCCCCCATTAATGAGCAGTTCTTC
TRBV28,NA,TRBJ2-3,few,CASSPFDRGSSTDTQYF,TGTGCCAGCAGTCCCTTCGACCGTGGGTCTAGCACAGATACGCAGTATTTT
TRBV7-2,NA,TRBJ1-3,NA,CASSLVSIGATIYF,TGTGCCAGCAGCTTAGTGTCGATTGGAGCCACCATATATTTT
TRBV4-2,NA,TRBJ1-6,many,CASSQEGSGRRLHF,TGTGCCAGCAGCCAAGAAGGATCGGGCAGGAGGCTCCACTTT
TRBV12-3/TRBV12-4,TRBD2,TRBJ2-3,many,CASSPQASGGGSDTQYF,TGTGCCAGCAGCCCCCAAGCTAGCGGGGGGGGATCAGATACGCAGTATTTT
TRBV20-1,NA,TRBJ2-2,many,CSARGFKGVDTGELFF,TGCAGTGCTAGAGGGTTTAAGGGTGTAGACACCGGGGAGCTGTTTTTT
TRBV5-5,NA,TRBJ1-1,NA,CASSLGGRVSEAFF,TGTGCCAGCAGCCTCGGGGGGCGCGTCTCTGAAGCTTTCTTT
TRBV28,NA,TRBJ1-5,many,CASSPMPDMSRNQPQHF,TGTGCCAGCAGCCCTATGCCGGACATGTCGCGGAATCAGCCCCAGCATTTT
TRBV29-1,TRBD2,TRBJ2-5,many,CSVAISGGRQETQYF,TGCAGCGTTGCCATAAGCGGGGGCCGCCAAGAGACCCAGTACTTC
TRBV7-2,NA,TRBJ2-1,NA,CASSLVKRTDSNEQFF,TGTGCCAGCAGCTTAGTTAAGCGGACGGACAGTAATGAGCAGTTCTTC
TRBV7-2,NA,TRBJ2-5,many,CASSPSRPRVETQYF,TGTGCCAGCAGTCCTTCGCGCCCCAGGGTGGAGACCCAGTACTTC
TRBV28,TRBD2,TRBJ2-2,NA,CASSFALAENTGELFF,TGTGCCAGCAGTTTTGCACTAGCGGAGAACACCGGGGAGCTGTTTTTT
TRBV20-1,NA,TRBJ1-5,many,CSARDTNQPQHF,TGCAGTGCTAGGGACACCAATCAGCCCCAGCATTTT
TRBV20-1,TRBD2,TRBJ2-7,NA,CSARPASGRASYEQYF,TGCAGTGCCCGACCGGCTAGCGGGCGAGCCTCCTACGAGCAGTACTTC
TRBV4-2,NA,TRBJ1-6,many,CASSQPEGGGNSPLHF,TGTGCCAGCAGCCAGCCGGAGGGGGGCGGAAATTCACCCCTCCACTTT
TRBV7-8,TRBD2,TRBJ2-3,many,CASSLVLAGSTDTQYF,TGTGCCAGCAGCTTAGTTCTAGCGGGAAGCACAGATACGCAGTATTTT
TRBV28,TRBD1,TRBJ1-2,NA,CASSYPGGRNYGYTF,TGTGCCAGCAGTTACCCAGGGGGAAGGAACTATGGCTACACCTTC
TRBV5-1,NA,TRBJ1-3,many,CASSLAGQAGNTIYF,TGCGCCAGCAGCTTGGCCGGTCAGGCTGGAAACACCATATATTTT
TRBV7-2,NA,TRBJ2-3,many,CASSWDISTDTQYF,TGTGCCAGCAGCTGGGACATTAGCACAGATACGCAGTATTTT
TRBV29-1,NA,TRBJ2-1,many,CSVDSAYNEQFF,TGCAGCGTTGATAGCGCTTACAATGAGCAGTTCTTC
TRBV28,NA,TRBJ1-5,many,CASSSIVGGGNQPQHF,TGTGCCAGCAGTTCGATCGTAGGGGGGGGCAATCAGCCCCAGCATTTT
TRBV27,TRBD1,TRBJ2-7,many,CASSRTGSYEQYF,TGTGCCAGCAGTAGGACAGGGTCCTACGAGCAGTACTTC
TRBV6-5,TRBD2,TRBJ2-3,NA,CASSYGAGDTDTQYF,TGTGCCAGCAGTTACGGGGCGGGGGACACAGATACGCAGTATTTT
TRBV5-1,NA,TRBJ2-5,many,CASSVQGRGTQYF,TGCGCCAGCAGCGTACAGGGACGGGGGACCCAGTACTTC
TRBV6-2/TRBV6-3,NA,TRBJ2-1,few,CASTRWGGGNEQFF,TGTGCCAGCACCCGATGGGGGGGCGGGAATGAGCAGTTCTTC
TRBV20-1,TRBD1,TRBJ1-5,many,CSAGLGPGQGSNQPQHF,TGCAGTGCTGGACTGGGTCCGGGACAGGGCAGCAATCAGCCCCAGCATTTT
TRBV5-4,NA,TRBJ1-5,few,CASSSDGREQPQHF,TGTGCCAGCAGCTCGGACGGCCGGGAGCAGCCCCAGCATTTT